These T cell receptor beta chains were read from a single sample in a study of cytomegalovirus exposure and HLA in healthy donors. This table comes from immunoSEQ multiplex PCR, and its TCRdb copy is limited to in-frame clones, with some not included. Of some 140,000 clones in the sample, over 75% were seen once. The sequenced sample was PBMCs. The receptor source for this set is a woman in her forties or fifties in good health and CMV-seropositive. The CDR3 runs from the conserved cysteine through the conserved F or W. The order of the fields is CDR3 DNA, CDR3 protein, D gene, J gene, clone size, CDR3 length, V gene. The D gene is left open where the match is weak. Only part of the rows carry a size: once, few, many, or a class if the clone is expanded.

TGTGCCAGCAGTTCCCGGTCCTCAGGGAACACTGAAGCTTTCTTT,CASSSRSSGNTEAFF,-,TRBJ1-1,-,15,TRBV28
TGCGCCAGCAGCCTTCCGGGGGGCCCAGAGGGGGGCTACACCTTC,CASSLPGGPEGGYTF,-,TRBJ1-2,-,15,TRBV5-1
TGCGCCAGCAGCCCGACAGGGGTTGAAGCTTTCTTT,CASSPTGVEAFF,TRBD1,TRBJ1-1,-,12,TRBV4-3
TGTGCCAGCAGTTACCAGGGGGCCGGGAACACTGAAGCTTTCTTT,CASSYQGAGNTEAFF,TRBD1,TRBJ1-1,-,15,TRBV6-5
TGTGCCATCGGGACTAGCGGGGGGGTCTCGGATACGCAGTATTTT,CAIGTSGGVSDTQYF,TRBD2,TRBJ2-3,few,15,TRBV10-3
TGCGCCAGCAGCTTTCCGCGGGGGGGCCAGTGGTTCTACGAGCAGTACTTC,CASSFPRGGQWFYEQYF,TRBD2,TRBJ2-7,few,17,TRBV5-1
TGTGCCAGTCAGGGCCCGAGCTCCTATAATTCACCCCTCCACTTT,CASQGPSSYNSPLHF,-,TRBJ1-6,-,15,TRBV5-8
TGTGCCAGCAGCTATAGACAGGTCTCTGGAAACACCATATATTTT,CASSYRQVSGNTIYF,-,TRBJ1-3,once,15,TRBV28
TGTGCCAGCAGCCAAGGACAGGCACAGACCCAGTACTTC,CASSQGQAQTQYF,-,TRBJ2-5,-,13,TRBV14
TGTGCCAGCAGCCCCACCGGGACAGGTGGTGGCTACACCTTC,CASSPTGTGGGYTF,TRBD1,TRBJ1-2,-,14,TRBV7-3
TGTGCCAGCAGCTTAGATCGAGGGGGCCGAGAGACCCAGTACTTC,CASSLDRGGRETQYF,TRBD1,TRBJ2-5,-,15,TRBV11-2
TGTGCTAGTGGTTTGTGGGTGACAGTGGACACCGGGGAGCTGTTTTTT,CASGLWVTVDTGELFF,-,TRBJ2-2,-,16,TRBV12-5
TGTGCCAGTGTTGGGATCGGGACAGGGAAGGGCTACACCTTC,CASVGIGTGKGYTF,TRBD1,TRBJ1-2,-,14,TRBV28
TGTGCCACCAGCAGTGATCTAGCGGGGGGAAGGGAGACCCAGTACTTC,CATSSDLAGGRETQYF,TRBD2,TRBJ2-5,-,16,TRBV15
TGCGCCAGCAGCCTGGGACAGGGGGGAAGGACTGAAGCTTTCTTT,CASSLGQGGRTEAFF,TRBD1,TRBJ1-1,-,15,TRBV5-1
TGCGCCAGCAGTGAACCCACAGGGGGGACTGAAGCTTTCTTT,CASSEPTGGTEAFF,TRBD1,TRBJ1-1,-,14,TRBV10-2
TGTGCCAGCCTGGGGGCGGTTGAAGCTTTCTTT,CASLGAVEAFF,-,TRBJ1-1,-,11,TRBV28
TGTGCCAGCAGTGACTTTCGCGGTACAGATACGCAGTATTTT,CASSDFRGTDTQYF,-,TRBJ2-3,once,14,TRBV11-2
TGTGCCAGCTCACCACCCGTGAACACCGGGGAGCTGTTTTTT,CASSPPVNTGELFF,-,TRBJ2-2,-,14,TRBV18
TGTGCCAGCAGCTTAATTGGGGGAGGCGGAGGTTCACCCCTCCACTTT,CASSLIGGGGGSPLHF,-,TRBJ1-6,-,16,TRBV7-9
TGCGCCAGCAGCCCAAGACTAGCGCGGGAGCAGTTCTTC,CASSPRLAREQFF,TRBD2,TRBJ2-1,-,13,TRBV5-1
TGTGCCAGCAGCCGGACAGGGGGGACAGATACGCAGTATTTT,CASSRTGGTDTQYF,TRBD1,TRBJ2-3,-,14,TRBV25-1
TGTGCCAGCACCCCAAAAAGGGACAGGAACTATGGCTACACCTTC,CASTPKRDRNYGYTF,TRBD1,TRBJ1-2,-,15,TRBV5-6
TGTGCCAGCGGGGGGGGCGGCCAGCCCCAGCATTTT,CASGGGGQPQHF,-,TRBJ1-5,few,12,TRBV6-6
TGTGCCAGCAGTTCCGGACAGGGGAGAAACACCATATATTTT,CASSSGQGRNTIYF,TRBD1,TRBJ1-3,-,14,TRBV28
TGTGCCAGCAGCTTAGTCGAGGGAAAACTGTTTTTT,CASSLVEGKLFF,-,TRBJ1-4,-,12,TRBV7-2
TGTGCCAGCAGCGGGGACAGCCCCGGGGAGCTGTTTTTT,CASSGDSPGELFF,TRBD1,TRBJ2-2,-,13,TRBV7-9
TGTGCCAGCAGTACCACAGAGTATAGCAATCAGCCCCAGCATTTT,CASSTTEYSNQPQHF,-,TRBJ1-5,-,15,TRBV28
TGCGCCAGCAGTTCAGGGGGCCCGTATAATTCACCCCTCCACTTT,CASSSGGPYNSPLHF,TRBD1,TRBJ1-6,few,15,TRBV4-3
TGTGCCAGCAGGATCCGGGACAGACTCTCCTACGAGCAGTACTTC,CASRIRDRLSYEQYF,TRBD1,TRBJ2-7,-,15,TRBV28
TGTGCCAGCAGCTCCGGGACTAACACAGATACGCAGTATTTT,CASSSGTNTDTQYF,TRBD2,TRBJ2-3,-,14,TRBV5-4
TGTGCCAGCAGCTGGGACAGGGGGGCAGATACGCAGTATTTT,CASSWDRGADTQYF,TRBD1,TRBJ2-3,-,14,TRBV28
TGTGCCAGCAAAATGGGGGGACAGCGCAATTCACCCCTCCACTTT,CASKMGGQRNSPLHF,TRBD1,TRBJ1-6,-,15,TRBV2
TGCAGCGTTGGGTGGCCCGATTGGGGCTACACCTTC,CSVGWPDWGYTF,-,TRBJ1-2,-,12,TRBV29-1
TGTGCCAGCAGTTCCGGGGGTAGGTACGAGCAGTACTTC,CASSSGGRYEQYF,-,TRBJ2-7,-,13,TRBV27
TGTGCCAGCAGCTCCGGGCAGGGGGCAGCAACAGATACGCAGTATTTT,CASSSGQGAATDTQYF,TRBD1,TRBJ2-3,-,16,TRBV5-6
TGTGCCAGCAGCGGGGCTGGACTAGGACCCTACGAGCAGTACTTC,CASSGAGLGPYEQYF,TRBD2,TRBJ2-7,once,15,TRBV5-6
TGTGCCAGCAGCCCCGTCCATAATTCACCCCTCCACTTT,CASSPVHNSPLHF,-,TRBJ1-6,-,13,TRBV7-9
TGTGCCTGGGACCGAGGAGGGTCCGATACGCAGTATTTT,CAWDRGGSDTQYF,-,TRBJ2-3,-,13,TRBV30
TGCGCCAGCAGCCGGGTAGCAGACTTAGAGACCCAGTACTTC,CASSRVADLETQYF,-,TRBJ2-5,once,14,TRBV5-1
TGTGCCAGCACCGAAGGGGGGGGTCCCGGGGAGCTGTTTTTT,CASTEGGGPGELFF,-,TRBJ2-2,-,14,TRBV7-2
TGTGCCAGCAGCTTAAGGTTTACAGGGAGCTCCTACGAGCAGTACTTC,CASSLRFTGSSYEQYF,-,TRBJ2-7,-,16,TRBV7-3
TGTGCCAGCAGCTTGGACTATAATCAGCCCCAGCATTTT,CASSLDYNQPQHF,-,TRBJ1-5,-,13,TRBV7-2
TGTGCCAGCAGTATAGGAGAGGACACACTACTCTCTGGAAACACCATATATTTT,CASSIGEDTLLSGNTIYF,-,TRBJ1-3,-,18,TRBV6-8
TGTGCCAGCAGTCCCCAGGGGGCGAGAACTGAAGCTTTCTTT,CASSPQGARTEAFF,TRBD1,TRBJ1-1,few,14,TRBV27
TGTGCCAGCAGCGAAAGGGGCAGGGGGAATGAAAAACTGTTTTTT,CASSERGRGNEKLFF,TRBD1,TRBJ1-4,few,15,TRBV5-6
TGTGCCAGCTCACCTCCGGGAGACTACGAGCAGTACTTC,CASSPPGDYEQYF,-,TRBJ2-7,-,13,TRBV18
TGTGCCATCAGTGGAAGTCAGGGGAACACCGGGGAGCTGTTTTTT,CAISGSQGNTGELFF,-,TRBJ2-2,few,15,TRBV10-3
TGCAGCCGGAGAGCGAACACCGGGGAGCTGTTTTTT,CSRRANTGELFF,-,TRBJ2-2,-,12,TRBV29-1
TGTGCCAGTAGTATAGCACAGGGTACCGACTCACCCCTCCACTTT,CASSIAQGTDSPLHF,-,TRBJ1-6,-,15,TRBV19
TGTGCCAGCAGGTCTCAGGGGGCGCTGGAAGAGACCCAGTACTTC,CASRSQGALEETQYF,TRBD1,TRBJ2-5,-,15,TRBV7-8
TGTGCCAGCAGCGCACAGGGTGATCATCAGCCCCAGCATTTT,CASSAQGDHQPQHF,-,TRBJ1-5,once,14,TRBV9
TGCGCCAGCAGCTTACAGGGGCCGAGCACTGAAGCTTTCTTT,CASSLQGPSTEAFF,TRBD1,TRBJ1-1,once,14,TRBV5-1